This T cell receptor (beta chain) is from a study of blood T cell repertoires in COVID-19. Study details: There were acute and convalescent COVID-19 samples, and they came from the United States, Italy and Spain. T cells, B-cell-depleted T cells, or PBMCs provided the cDNA or gDNA that served as material.

Germline V gene lookup returns CDR1 MGHRA and CDR2 YSYEKL. There are 15 residues in the CDR3. V lost 3 bases, J lost 3 bases, and 8 bases stayed unmatched. As handled by the study authors: Estimates of nucleated cell counts were drawn from the amplification of reference gene primers. Some clones are missing from TCRdb's copy, which holds only in-frame ones; the method was immunoSEQ multiplex PCR. Clonal size and the V and J genes are those of that table, whereas D and trimming came from the DNA. The sample has about 99,000 clones; roughly nine tenths are singletons. This clone has only a few counts. The TCR comes from a human donor in a cohort sampled during active COVID-19. The sequenced material came from peripheral blood. This rearrangement joins TRBV4-1 to TRBJ2-7, with 7 bases that match TRBD2. CDR3 DNA: TGCGCCAGCAGCCAGGGGCCGGGACTAAACTACGAGCAGTACTTC. This codes for CASSQGPGLNYEQYF.